This T cell receptor (beta chain) was captured in a study of early T cells in non-severe SARS-CoV-2 infection. About the research overall: The authors sequenced bulk RNA from unsorted whole blood, leaving chains unpaired.

Researchers tagged individual cDNA molecules with unique molecular identifiers. A single record per CDR3 protein comes from TCRdb applying MiXCR to the 5' RACE reads. The sample contains around 80,000 distinct CDR3 sequences, approximately 13% of which appear only once. Study-wide results and caveats: Matching against VDJdb likely underestimated virus-specific expansions, favoring anti-spike CD8.

As for this clonotype: The target antigen is unknown.

This receptor was taken from an adult who was a healthcare worker with PCR-confirmed SARS-CoV-2 infection or an uninfected control (not recorded which). The specimen sequenced was whole blood.

CDR3 sequence reads: CASSDLAFF. CDR3 DNA: TGTGCCAGCAGTGACTTAGCTTTCTTT. The rearrangement uses TRBV6-4 and TRBJ1-1, with unresolved D. In germline, CDR1 is MRHNA, CDR2 SNTAGT. CDR3 length equals 9 residues. Trimming pared 1 base from V and 10 bases from J, leaving 1 base between.